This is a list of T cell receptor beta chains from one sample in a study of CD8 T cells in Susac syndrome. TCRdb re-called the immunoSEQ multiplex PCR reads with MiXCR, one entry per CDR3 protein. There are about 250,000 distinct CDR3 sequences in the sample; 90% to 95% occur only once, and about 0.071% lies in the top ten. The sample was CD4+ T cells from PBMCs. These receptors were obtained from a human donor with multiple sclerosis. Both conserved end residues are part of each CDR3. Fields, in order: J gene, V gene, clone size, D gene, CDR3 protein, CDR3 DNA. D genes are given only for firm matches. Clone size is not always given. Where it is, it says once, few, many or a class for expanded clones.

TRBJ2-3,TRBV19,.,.,CASSSLGSPLSTDTQYF,TGTGCCAGTAGTAGCCTAGGGAGCCCCCTTAGCACAGATACGCAGTATTTT
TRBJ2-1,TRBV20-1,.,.,CSATPLSAFNNEQFF,TGCAGTGCTACCCCCCTGTCAGCCTTTAACAATGAGCAGTTCTTC
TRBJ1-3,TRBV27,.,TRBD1,CASILAPTGTGLLVSGNTIYF,TGTGCCAGCATATTGGCTCCAACCGGGACAGGGCTACTGGTCTCTGGAAACACCATATATTTT
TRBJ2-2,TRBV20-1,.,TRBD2,CSAREPSGTKNGELFF,TGCAGTGCTAGAGAGCCTAGCGGGACGAAGAACGGGGAGCTGTTTTTT
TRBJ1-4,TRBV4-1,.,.,CASSQVGNEKLFF,TGCGCCAGCAGCCAAGTAGGGAATGAAAAACTGTTTTTT
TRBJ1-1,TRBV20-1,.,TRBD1,CSALQDRSVKAFF,TGCAGTGCCCTCCAGGACAGGTCCGTTAAAGCTTTCTTT
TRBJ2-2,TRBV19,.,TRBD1,CASRKTGGTGELFF,TGTGCCAGTAGAAAAACAGGGGGCACCGGGGAGCTGTTTTTT
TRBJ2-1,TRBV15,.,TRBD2,CATSRDRLAGGNEQFF,TGTGCCACCAGCAGAGATAGACTAGCGGGAGGGAATGAGCAGTTCTTC
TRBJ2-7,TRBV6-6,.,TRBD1,CASSPGTASYEQYF,TGTGCCAGCAGTCCCGGGACAGCCTCCTACGAGCAGTACTTC
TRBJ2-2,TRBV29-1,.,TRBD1,CSAAPGQSTGELFF,TGCAGCGCAGCACCGGGACAGAGCACCGGGGAGCTGTTTTTT
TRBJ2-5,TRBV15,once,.,CATSRDRERETQYF,TGTGCCACCAGCAGAGATCGGGAACGGGAGACCCAGTACTTC
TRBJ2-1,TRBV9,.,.,CASSVATRVSEQFF,TGTGCCAGCAGCGTAGCTACGAGGGTCAGTGAGCAGTTCTTC
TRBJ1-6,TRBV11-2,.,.,CASSPQGLGTSPLHF,TGTGCCAGCAGCCCGCAGGGGTTAGGGACATCACCCCTCCACTTT
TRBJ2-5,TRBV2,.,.,CASSDAGDGQETQYF,TGTGCCAGCAGTGATGCAGGGGACGGACAAGAGACCCAGTACTTC
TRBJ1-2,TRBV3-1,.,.,CASKPTGSDYGYTF,TGTGCCAGCAAGCCAACAGGGTCTGACTATGGCTACACCTTC
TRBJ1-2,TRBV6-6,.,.,CASSSTTFSF,TGTGCCAGCAGTTCCACAACTTTTTCCTTC
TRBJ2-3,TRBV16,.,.,CASERTGGPADTQYF,TGTGCCAGCGAACGGACCGGGGGGCCCGCAGATACGCAGTATTTT
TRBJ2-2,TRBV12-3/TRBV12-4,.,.,CASSQLGGPFTVGELFF,TGTGCCAGCAGCCAGCTTGGGGGCCCCTTTACCGTCGGGGAGCTGTTTTTT
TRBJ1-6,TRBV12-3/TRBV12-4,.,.,CASSLGVGFSPLHF,TGTGCCAGCAGTTTAGGGGTCGGGTTTTCACCCCTCCACTTT
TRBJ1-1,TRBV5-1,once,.,CASSSDRVNTEAFF,TGCGCCAGCAGCTCGGACAGAGTGAACACTGAAGCTTTCTTT
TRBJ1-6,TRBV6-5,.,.,CASSYGTLNSPLHF,TGTGCCAGCAGTTATGGGACATTGAATTCACCCCTCCACTTT
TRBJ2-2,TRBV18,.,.,CASSPRTENTGELFF,TGTGCCAGCTCACCACGGACGGAGAACACCGGGGAGCTGTTTTTT
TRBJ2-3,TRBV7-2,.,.,CASSLTGVKPTDTQYF,TGTGCCAGCAGCTTAACGGGAGTAAAGCCCACAGATACGCAGTATTTT
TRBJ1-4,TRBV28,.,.,CASSLVGAGTNEKLFF,TGTGCCAGCAGTTTAGTGGGGGCTGGGACTAATGAAAAACTGTTTTTT